This section outlines one TCR beta chain sequence together with its context. Method: immunoSEQ multiplex PCR; TCRdb's copy keeps in-frame clones and lacks some. The sample shows around 150,000 clones, over 90% of them seen only once. This specimen belongs to a study of blood T cell repertoires in COVID-19. The CDR3 spans 12 residues. Trimming shortened V by 6 bases and J by 0 bases, and 5 bases separated the two germline ends. Seattle patients were enrolled during active infection and followed longitudinally. The chain combines TRBV12-3 or TRBV12-4 with TRBJ2-5, with TRBD1 as a possible D gene (5 bases). This TCR was sampled from a woman aged 55 to 70 with COVID-19, enrolled during active disease. The sequencing sample was made of peripheral blood. This chain's CDR3 is CASRTDQETQYF. The CDR3 DNA is TGTGCCAGCAGGACAGACCAAGAGACCCAGTACTTC.